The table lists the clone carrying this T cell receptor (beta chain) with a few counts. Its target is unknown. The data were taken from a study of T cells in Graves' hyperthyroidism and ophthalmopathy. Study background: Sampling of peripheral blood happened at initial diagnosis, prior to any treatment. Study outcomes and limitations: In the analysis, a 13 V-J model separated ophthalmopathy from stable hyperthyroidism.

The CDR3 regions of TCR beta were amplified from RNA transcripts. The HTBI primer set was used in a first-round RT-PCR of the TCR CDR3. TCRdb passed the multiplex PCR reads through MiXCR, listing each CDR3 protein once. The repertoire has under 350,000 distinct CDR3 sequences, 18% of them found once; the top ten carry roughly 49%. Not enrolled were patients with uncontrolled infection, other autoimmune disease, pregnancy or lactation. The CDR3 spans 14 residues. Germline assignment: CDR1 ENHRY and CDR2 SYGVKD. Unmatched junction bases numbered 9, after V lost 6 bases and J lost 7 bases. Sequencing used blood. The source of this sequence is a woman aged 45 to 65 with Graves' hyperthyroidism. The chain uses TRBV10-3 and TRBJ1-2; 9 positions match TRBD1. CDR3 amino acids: CAISRQGGSGGYTF. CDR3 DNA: TGTGCCATCAGCAGACAGGGGGGGTCTGGTGGCTACACCTTC.